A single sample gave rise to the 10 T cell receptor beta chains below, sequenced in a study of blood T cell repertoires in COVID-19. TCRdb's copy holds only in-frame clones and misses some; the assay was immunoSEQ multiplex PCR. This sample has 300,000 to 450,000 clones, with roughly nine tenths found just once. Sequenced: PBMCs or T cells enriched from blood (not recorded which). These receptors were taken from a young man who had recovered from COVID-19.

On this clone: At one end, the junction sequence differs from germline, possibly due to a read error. CDR3 coding DNA: TGTTCCAGCAGCGGAAGGGACAGGGGAACCGGGGAGCTGTTTTTT. Its protein product is CSSSGRDRGTGELFF. The chain recombines TRBV7-9 with TRBJ2-2; the match to TRBD1 covers 10 bases. Germline CDR1 is SEHNR and CDR2 is FQNEAQ (reference sequence). The CDR3 has 15 residues.

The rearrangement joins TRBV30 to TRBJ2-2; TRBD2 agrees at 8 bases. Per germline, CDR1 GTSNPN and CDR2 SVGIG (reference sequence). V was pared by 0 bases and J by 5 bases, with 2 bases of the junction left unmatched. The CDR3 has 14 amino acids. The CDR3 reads CAWSVSGGTGELFF. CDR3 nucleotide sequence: TGTGCCTGGAGTGTATCGGGGGGGACCGGGGAGCTGTTTTTT.

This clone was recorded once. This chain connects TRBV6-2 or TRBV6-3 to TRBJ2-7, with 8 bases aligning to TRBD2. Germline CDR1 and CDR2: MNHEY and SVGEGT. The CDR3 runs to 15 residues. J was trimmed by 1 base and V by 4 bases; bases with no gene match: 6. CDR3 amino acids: CASSFSAGGSYEQYF. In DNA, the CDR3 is TGTGCCAGCAGTTTCAGCGCGGGGGGTTCCTACGAGCAGTACTTC.

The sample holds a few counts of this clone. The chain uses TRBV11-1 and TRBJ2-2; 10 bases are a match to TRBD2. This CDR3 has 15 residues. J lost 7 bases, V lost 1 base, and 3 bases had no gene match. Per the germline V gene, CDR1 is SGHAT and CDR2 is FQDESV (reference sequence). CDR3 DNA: TGTGCCAGCAGCTTAGAATGGACTAGCGGCGGGGAGCTGTTTTTT. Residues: CASSLEWTSGGELFF. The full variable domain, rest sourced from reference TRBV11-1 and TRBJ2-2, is EAEVAQSPRYKITEKSQAVAFWCDPISGHATLYWYRQILGQGPELLVQFQDESVVDDSQLPKDRFSAERLKGVDSTLKIQPAELGDSAMYLCASSLEWTSGGELFFGEGSRLTVL.

This CDR3 reads CASSSLRDFTEAFF. CDR3 sequence (DNA): TGTGCCAGCAGCTCCCTCAGGGATTTTACTGAAGCTTTCTTT. The chain uses TRBV11-1 and TRBJ1-1, with a possible D match to TRBD1 (5 bases). This CDR3 is 14 amino acids long. Germline CDR1 SGHAT, CDR2 FQDESV (reference sequence). V was pared by 4 bases and J by 5 bases, with 14 bases between. Complete variable domain (other parts from reference TRBV11-1 and TRBJ1-1): EAEVAQSPRYKITEKSQAVAFWCDPISGHATLYWYRQILGQGPELLVQFQDESVVDDSQLPKDRFSAERLKGVDSTLKIQPAELGDSAMYLCASSSLRDFTEAFFGQGTRLTVV.

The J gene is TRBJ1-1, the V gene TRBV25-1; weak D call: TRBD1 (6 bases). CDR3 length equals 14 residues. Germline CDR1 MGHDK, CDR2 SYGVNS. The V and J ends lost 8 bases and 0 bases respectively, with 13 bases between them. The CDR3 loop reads CASVETGLNTEAFF. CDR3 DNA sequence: TGTGCCAGCGTAGAGACAGGTTTGAACACTGAAGCTTTCTTT.

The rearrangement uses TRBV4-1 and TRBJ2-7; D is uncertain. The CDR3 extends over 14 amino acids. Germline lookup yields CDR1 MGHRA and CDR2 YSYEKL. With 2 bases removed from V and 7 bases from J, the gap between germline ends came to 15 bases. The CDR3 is CASSQMTNRLEQYF. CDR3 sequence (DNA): TGCGCCAGCAGCCAAATGACCAACAGATTGGAGCAGTACTTC.

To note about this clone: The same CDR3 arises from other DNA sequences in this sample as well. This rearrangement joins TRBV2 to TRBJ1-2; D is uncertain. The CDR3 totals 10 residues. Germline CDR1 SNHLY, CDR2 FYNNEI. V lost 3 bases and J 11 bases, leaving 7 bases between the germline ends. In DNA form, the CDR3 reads TGTGCCAGCAGTGATCCCGGTTACACCTTC. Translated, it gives CASSDPGYTF.

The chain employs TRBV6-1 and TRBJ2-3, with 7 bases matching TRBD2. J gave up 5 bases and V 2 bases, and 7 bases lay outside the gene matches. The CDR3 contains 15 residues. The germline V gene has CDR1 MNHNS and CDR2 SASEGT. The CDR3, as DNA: TGTGCCAGCAGTGAATATGGCGGGGGAGAAGATACGCAGTATTTT. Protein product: CASSEYGGGEDTQYF.

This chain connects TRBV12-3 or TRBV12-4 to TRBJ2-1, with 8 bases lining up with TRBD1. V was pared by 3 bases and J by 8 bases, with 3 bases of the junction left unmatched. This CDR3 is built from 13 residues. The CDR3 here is CASSFPGGHEQFF. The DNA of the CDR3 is TGTGCCAGCAGTTTTCCAGGGGGCCATGAGCAGTTCTTC.